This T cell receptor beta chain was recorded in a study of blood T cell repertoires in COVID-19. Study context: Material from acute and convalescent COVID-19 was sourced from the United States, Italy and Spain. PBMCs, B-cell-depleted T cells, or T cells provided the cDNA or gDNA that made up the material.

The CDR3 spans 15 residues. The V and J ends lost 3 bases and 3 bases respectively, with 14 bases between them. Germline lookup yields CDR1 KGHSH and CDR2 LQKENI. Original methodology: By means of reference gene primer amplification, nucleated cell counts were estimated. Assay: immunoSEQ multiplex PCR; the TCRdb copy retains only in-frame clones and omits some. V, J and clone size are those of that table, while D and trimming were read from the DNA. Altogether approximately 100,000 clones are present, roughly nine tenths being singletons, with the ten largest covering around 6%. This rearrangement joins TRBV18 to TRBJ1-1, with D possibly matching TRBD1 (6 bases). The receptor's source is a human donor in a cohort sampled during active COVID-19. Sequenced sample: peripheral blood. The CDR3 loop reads CASSPNLPGDTEAFF. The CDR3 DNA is TGTGCCAGCTCACCGAACCTACCAGGGGACACTGAAGCTTTCTTT.